Below, one T cell receptor beta chain is given with its context. The antigen remains unidentified. One end of the junction varies from germline; a read error may be responsible. The entry originates in a study of cytomegalovirus exposure and HLA in healthy donors. Study overall: As an earlier analysis found, 180 million or so T cells yielded about 120 million unique TCR beta sequences. From donors who were HLA-typed, an early data release held 80 million to 95 million unique TCRs.

This PCR relied on a set of 60 Vbeta primers and 13 Jbeta primers. Data came from immunoSEQ multiplex PCR; TCRdb stores just in-frame clones and leaves some out. The data show around 200,000 clones, about 59% seen once. CDR1 and CDR2 from the germline V gene are MNHEY and SMNVEV (reference sequence). This CDR3 contains 13 residues. The study's findings and limits: A later analysis reportedly found fewer N-insertions in an Asian-associated ancestry cluster than the roughly 730-donor mean. It emerged from a later analysis that several of the most significant clusters appeared to be linked to common viral pathogens.

This rearrangement joins TRBV27 to TRBJ2-7; 8 nucleotides match TRBD2. The origin of this receptor is a man aged 40-50 years in good health and CMV-seronegative. Specimen: PBMCs. CDR3 region: CASSLSGTRQQYF. For the CDR3, the DNA is TGTGCCAGCAGTCTATCGGGGACTAGACAGCAGTACTTC.